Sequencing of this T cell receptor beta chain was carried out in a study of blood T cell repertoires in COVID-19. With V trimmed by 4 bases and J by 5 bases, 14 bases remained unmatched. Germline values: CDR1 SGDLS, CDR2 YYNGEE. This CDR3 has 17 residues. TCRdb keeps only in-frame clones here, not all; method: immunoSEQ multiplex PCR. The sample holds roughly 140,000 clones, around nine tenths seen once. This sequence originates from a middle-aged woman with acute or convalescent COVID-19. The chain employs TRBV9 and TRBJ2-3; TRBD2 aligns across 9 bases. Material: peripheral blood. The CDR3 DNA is TGTGCCAGCAGCCCTCCGGGGCGGGGGGGCCTCATAGATACGCAGTATTTT. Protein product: CASSPPGRGGLIDTQYF. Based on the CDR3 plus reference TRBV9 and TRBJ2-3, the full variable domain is DSGVTQTPKHLITATGQRVTLRCSPRSGDLSVYWYQQSLDQGLQFLIQYYNGEERAKGNILERFSAQQFPDLHSELNLSSLELGDSALYFCASSPPGRGGLIDTQYFGPGTRLTVL.